Included here is one TCR beta chain sequence, with context. What it binds is not known. In generating TCR beta cDNA, 5'RACE template switching with UMIs was used. One entry per CDR3 protein, without DNA, is what TCRdb gives after re-calling the 5' RACE reads. This listing includes under 500,000 distinct CDR3 sequences. The data were taken from a study of T cells expressing NK-cell markers. Background on the study: Sorted CD3+CD56+NKG2C+, CD3+CD56+NKG2C- and CD3+CD56-NKG2C+ T-cell subsets were beta-chain profiled.

The CDR3 extends over 13 amino acids. The germline gives CDR1 MNHNS, CDR2 SASEGT. Study-level points and caveats: The CD3+CD56-NKG2C+ fraction was also led by these clonotypes in a handful of donors. Questions lingered over whether expanded NKG2C+ T cell clones were HCMV-specific.

The specimen sequenced was blood T cells: a sorted CD56 or NKG2C T cell subset, CD4+ or CD8+ T cells, or bulk PBMC T cells (not recorded which). J is TRBJ2-1 and V is TRBV6-1; the D call of TRBD1 rests on TCRdb alone, since no DNA is present to check it. This sequence was found in a woman aged 18 to 75 in good health. Here the CDR3 reads CASRQGWDNEQFF.